This T cell receptor (beta chain) was sequenced in a study of response to subunit inactivated influenza vaccine. Study-wide findings and caveats: That few new T cells are recruited by each seasonal influenza vaccination was the authors' suggestion.

This clonotype was counted only a few times. The antigen is not known. TCRdb recomputed calls from the RT-PCR reads with MiXCR, one row per CDR3 protein. The table shows about 310,000 distinct CDR3 sequences, with around a fifth occurring only once. In germline, CDR1 is MNHEY, CDR2 SVGAGI. The CDR3 has 15 amino acids. The ends were cut back, 5 bases at V and 7 bases at J, with 18 bases in the middle. Sequencing was performed on PBMCs from blood, taken about 20 months after vaccination. The sequence came from a man between 45 and 75 years old who received an inactivated influenza vaccine. This sequence joins TRBV6-5 and TRBJ1-5; maybe TRBD1 (6 bases). This CDR3 reads CASSNSRGREQPQHF. For the CDR3, the DNA is TGTGCCAGCAGTAACAGCAGGGGCCGGGAGCAGCCCCAGCATTTT.